These 31 T cell receptor beta chains came from one sample sequenced in a study of cytomegalovirus exposure and HLA in healthy donors. The PCR contained 60 Vbeta and 13 Jbeta primers. Libraries were prepared by immunoSEQ multiplex PCR; TCRdb keeps only in-frame clonotypes and omits some of them. The repertoire consists of about 260,000 clones, with approximately 84% occurring once and the leading ten covering 2%. The sequenced sample consisted of PBMCs. These receptors were collected from a woman between 35 and 50 years old in good health and CMV-seropositive.

This chain connects TRBV6-5 to TRBJ2-1; 12 bases fit TRBD2. This CDR3 contains 16 residues. The germline V gene has CDR1 MNHEY and CDR2 SVGAGI. V lost 2 bases and J lost 7; bases outside the gene matches: 6. Written as DNA, the CDR3 is TGTGCCAGCAGTTACCCGACTAGCGGGAGAACAAATGAGCAGTTCTTC. Protein sequence: CASSYPTSGRTNEQFF.

This chain connects TRBV2 to TRBJ2-6; unclear D gene. V lost 2 bases and J lost 2, with 7 bases in between. This CDR3 spans 15 amino acids. The germline CDR1 and CDR2 sequences are SNHLY and FYNNEI. CDR3 protein: CASSETGAGANVLTF. DNA of the CDR3: TGTGCCAGCAGTGAAACCGGAGCTGGGGCCAACGTCCTGACTTTC. Variable domain in full (rest from reference TRBV2 and TRBJ2-6): EPEVTQTPSHQVTQMGQEVILRCVPISNHLYFYWYRQILGQKVEFLVSFYNNEISEKSEIFDDQFSVERPDGSNFTLKIRSTKLEDSAMYFCASSETGAGANVLTFGAGSRLTVL.

This chain connects TRBV15 to TRBJ2-2; 8 positions agree with TRBD2. There are 16 residues in the CDR3. CDR1 and CDR2 (germline): LNHNV, YYDKDF (reference sequence). The V and J ends lost 0 bases and 6 bases, in that order; junction bases with no gene match: 6. The CDR3 region is CATSRDSVAGPGELFF. The CDR3 DNA is TGTGCCACCAGCAGAGATTCAGTAGCGGGACCCGGGGAGCTGTTTTTT.

The CDR3 loop is CASSIWRRGGKDGYTF. In nucleotides, the CDR3 is TGTGCCAGCAGCATATGGAGGAGGGGGGGCAAGGATGGCTACACCTTC. The chain combines TRBV5-6 with TRBJ1-2; possible D gene TRBD1, 6 bases. V dropped 4 bases and J dropped 6 bases, with 22 bases sitting between them. CDR1 SGHDT and CDR2 YYEEEE come from the germline V gene. The CDR3 has 16 residues. Full variable domain (outside the CDR3, taken from reference TRBV5-6 and TRBJ1-2): DAGVTQSPTHLIKTRGQQVTLRCSPKSGHDTVSWYQQALGQGPQFIFQYYEEEERQRGNFPDRFSGHQFPNYSSELNVNALLLGDSALYLCASSIWRRGGKDGYTFGSGTRLTVV.

The CDR3 DNA follows: TGTGCCAGTAGTATAGAGGTCCGGAATTCACCCCTCCACTTT. It encodes CASSIEVRNSPLHF. The V and J genes are TRBV19 and TRBJ1-6; D gene unclear. Trimming took off 0 bases at V and 7 bases at J, with 7 bases between the two ends. The CDR3 spans 14 residues. Germline loops: CDR1 LNHDA, CDR2 SQIVND (reference sequence).

The J gene is TRBJ2-7, the V gene TRBV13; D is perhaps TRBD1 (5 bases). This CDR3 has 16 residues. Looked up from germline, CDR1 is PRHDT and CDR2 is FYEKMQ (reference sequence). V was shortened by 2 bases and J by 0 bases, with 14 bases between the two germline ends. CDR3 coding DNA: TGTGCCAGCAGCTTACAGCAGGGTCAATTCTCCTACGAGCAGTACTTC. Translation: CASSLQQGQFSYEQYF.

The V call is TRBV19, the J call TRBJ2-7, with D possibly matching TRBD2 (5 bases). The length of the CDR3 is 15 residues. Trimming cost V 5 bases and J 2 bases, with 16 bases left between them. Germline lookup yields CDR1 LNHDA and CDR2 SQIVND (reference sequence). The CDR3 loop reads CASSEARGLAYEQYF. CDR3 bases: TGTGCCAGTAGTGAGGCTCGCGGACTCGCCTACGAGCAGTACTTC.

This clone was picked up a small number of times. DNA of the CDR3: TGTGCCAGCAGCGAACAGGGGCAAGAGACCCAGTACTTC. Protein: CASSEQGQETQYF. The rearrangement uses TRBV28 and TRBJ2-5, with 7 bases fitting TRBD1. This CDR3 spans 13 amino acids. After removal of 6 bases from V and 2 bases from J, the junction contained 3 bases not matched to a gene. Germline V gives CDR1 MDHEN, CDR2 SYDVKM.

The chain couples TRBV29-1 to TRBJ2-3; 7 bases fit TRBD1. The CDR3 spans 12 residues. Germline CDR1 SQVTM, CDR2 ANQGSEA. J gave up 3 bases and V 6 bases, and 3 bases lay outside the gene matches. The CDR3 region is CSVKQGTDTQYF. CDR3 in DNA: TGCAGCGTCAAACAGGGGACAGATACGCAGTATTTT.

A remark on this clone: This sample includes further DNA sequences coding for the same CDR3. This chain connects TRBV7-2 to TRBJ1-2, with a possible D match to TRBD1 (6 bases). V gave up 1 base and J gave up 7 bases, with 10 bases separating them. Per germline, CDR1 SGHTA and CDR2 FQGNSA. The CDR3 length is 13 residues. The DNA for the CDR3 is TGTGCCAGCAGCTTAGACAGGGATTCTGGCTACACCTTC. It encodes CASSLDRDSGYTF. Filled out from reference TRBV7-2 and TRBJ1-2, the complete variable domain reads GAGVSQSPSNKVTEKGKDVELRCDPISGHTALYWYRQSLGQGLEFLIYFQGNSAPDKSGLPSDRFSAERTGGSVSTLTIQRTQQEDSAVYLCASSLDRDSGYTFGSGTRLTVV.

Points on this clone: Relative to the germline gene, one junction end is altered; a read error may explain this. The CDR3 nucleotides read TGTTCCAGCAGCTTCGGAGCGGCCATGAGCTCCTACAATGAGCAGTTCTTC. This codes for CSSSFGAAMSSYNEQFF. The chain links TRBV7-9 to TRBJ2-1, with D tentatively TRBD2 (5 bases). The germline V gene has CDR1 SEHNR and CDR2 FQNEAQ (reference sequence). The CDR3 extends over 17 amino acids.

The V gene is TRBV19, the J gene TRBJ1-5, with TRBD1 matching over 7 bases. V trimming: 1 base; J trimming: 2 bases; junction bases outside the gene matches: 8. Germline V CDR1 and CDR2: LNHDA, SQIVND (reference sequence). The CDR3 contains 17 residues. CDR3 nucleotide sequence: TGTGCCAGTAGTATAGGTTACAGGGGATTGGGCAATCAGCCCCAGCATTTT. Its protein is CASSIGYRGLGNQPQHF.

This chain uses TRBV28 with TRBJ1-1; D possibly corresponds to TRBD1 (5 bases). CDR3 length: 13 residues. CDR1 and CDR2 (germline): MDHEN, SYDVKM. V was trimmed by 2 bases and J by 6 bases, leaving 10 bases between them. The CDR3 reads CASSLKGKPEAFF. The DNA for the CDR3 is TGTGCCAGCAGTTTAAAGGGGAAGCCTGAAGCTTTCTTT.

This clone was seen only once. The chain carries TRBV27 and TRBJ1-1, with 7 nucleotides matching TRBD1. CDR3 length: 17 amino acids. J was trimmed by 0 bases and V by 5 bases; bases with no gene match: 12. The germline gives CDR1 MNHEY, CDR2 SMNVEV (reference sequence). The CDR3 sequence: CASSPRPTGRVNTEAFF. The CDR3, as DNA: TGTGCCAGCAGTCCCCGTCCGACAGGGCGGGTGAACACTGAAGCTTTCTTT.

This clone has just a few counts. The chain has TRBV4-2 and TRBJ1-1; D is undetermined. The length of the CDR3 is 16 residues. Trimming left V 1 base short and J 0 bases short, with 12 bases between. From germline, CDR1 is LGHNA and CDR2 YNFKEQ. CDR3 region: CASSQVGGPLNTEAFF. The CDR3 bases are TGTGCCAGCAGCCAAGTCGGCGGTCCCTTGAACACTGAAGCTTTCTTT.

The rearrangement links TRBV2 to TRBJ2-7; 9 bases fit TRBD2. V gave up 6 bases and J gave up 3 bases; unmatched junction bases: 6. CDR3 length equals 14 residues. The germline V gene has CDR1 SNHLY and CDR2 FYNNEI. The CDR3 is CASSVSGRGYEQYF. Written as DNA, the CDR3 is TGTGCCAGCAGCGTTAGCGGGAGAGGCTACGAGCAGTACTTC.

CDR3 protein: CASSLGLAGDNEQYF. CDR3 in DNA: TGTGCCAGCAGCTTAGGACTAGCGGGAGATAATGAGCAGTACTTC. This chain uses TRBV7-8 with TRBJ2-7; TRBD2 agrees at 12 bases. Trimming at V came to 1 base and at J to 7 bases, leaving 5 bases not matched to a gene. The germline gives CDR1 SGHVS, CDR2 FQNEAQ. The CDR3 totals 15 residues. Together with reference TRBV7-8 and TRBJ2-7, the CDR3 gives the full variable domain: GAGVSQSPRYKVAKRGQDVALRCDPISGHVSLFWYQQALGQGPEFLTYFQNEAQLDKSGLPSDRFFAERPEGSVSTLKIQRTQQEDSAVYLCASSLGLAGDNEQYFGPGTRLTVT.

This chain links TRBV10-3 with TRBJ2-2; possible D gene TRBD2, 6 bases. Per germline, CDR1 ENHRY and CDR2 SYGVKD. CDR3 length: 14 residues. Trimming took off 8 bases at V and 1 base at J, with 11 bases between the two ends. The CDR3 here is CAIGEGLNTGELFF. CDR3 DNA sequence: TGTGCCATCGGAGAGGGACTGAACACCGGGGAGCTGTTTTTT.

V gene TRBV19 combines with J gene TRBJ1-2; the match to TRBD1 covers 9 bases. The CDR3 length is 15 residues. The V gene end was trimmed by 4 bases and the J gene end by 7 bases; junction bases not matched to a gene: 10. Germline V gives CDR1 LNHDA, CDR2 SQIVND (reference sequence). CDR3 sequence reads: CASSTSNRGLVGYTF. The CDR3 DNA follows: TGTGCCAGTAGTACCTCTAACAGGGGGCTTGTTGGCTACACCTTC.

On this clone: Compared with germline, one end of the junction differs, possibly owing to a read error. V is TRBV2 and J is TRBJ2-5; 8 bases line up with TRBD1. In germline, CDR1 is SNHLY, CDR2 FYNNEI. The CDR3 extends over 14 amino acids. CDR3 sequence: CASREGQGWETQYF. The CDR3 DNA is TGTGCCAGCAGGGAAGGACAGGGTTGGGAGACCCAGTACTTC.

The chain employs TRBV11-1 and TRBJ2-7, with 11 bases fitting TRBD2. The V segment lost 5 bases and the J segment 3 bases; nucleotides outside the gene matches: 6. The germline V gene encodes CDR1 SGHAT and CDR2 FQDESV (reference sequence). This CDR3 has 15 amino acids. DNA for the CDR3: TGTGCCAGCAGCCAAACTAGCGGGAGTTACTACGAGCAGTACTTC. The encoded protein is CASSQTSGSYYEQYF.

The rearrangement links TRBV28 to TRBJ2-5, with D possibly TRBD2 on 6 matching bases. The CDR3 loop spans 16 amino acids. V lost 4 bases, J lost 3 bases, and 18 bases lay in between. The germline V gene encodes CDR1 MDHEN and CDR2 SYDVKM. CDR3 protein: CASSSTYGTEKETQYF. The CDR3 DNA sequence: TGTGCCAGCAGTTCCACTTACGGGACTGAAAAAGAGACCCAGTACTTC.

The chain recombines TRBV11-1 with TRBJ2-7; 12 bases line up with TRBD2. Unmatched junction bases numbered 1, after V lost 4 bases and J lost 0 bases. This CDR3 spans 15 amino acids. Germline-derived CDR1 and CDR2 are SGHAT and FQDESV (reference sequence). CDR3 DNA sequence: TGTGCCAGCAGCTCGACTAGCGGGAGCTCCTACGAGCAGTACTTC. As protein: CASSSTSGSSYEQYF.

The chain recombines TRBV7-6 with TRBJ2-3; TRBD2 aligns across 14 bases. The V segment lost 5 bases and the J segment 4 bases; nucleotides outside the gene matches: 5. CDR1 is SGHVS and CDR2 is FNYEAQ in the germline V gene. The CDR3 spans 16 residues. This CDR3 is CASSAGLAGVADTQYF. For the CDR3, the DNA is TGTGCCAGCAGCGCGGGACTAGCGGGAGTGGCAGATACGCAGTATTTT.

This rearrangement joins TRBV6-5 to TRBJ2-3; 7 nucleotides match TRBD1. The CDR3 consists of 15 residues. Germline V CDR1 and CDR2: MNHEY, SVGAGI. V shed 6 bases and J 2 bases; nucleotides not matched to a gene: 8. The CDR3 loop reads CASSRLQGDTDTQYF. As DNA, the CDR3 is TGTGCCAGCAGCCGCCTTCAGGGGGACACAGATACGCAGTATTTT.

The CDR3 DNA reads TGTGCCAGCTCACCAACAGGGGGCCCTGGAAACACCATATATTTT. This translates into CASSPTGGPGNTIYF. V gene TRBV18 combines with J gene TRBJ1-3; TRBD1 matches 9 bases. The CDR3 runs to 15 residues. V lost 2 bases to trimming and J lost 2 bases; unmatched junction nucleotides: 1. The germline gives CDR1 KGHSH, CDR2 LQKENI.

The chain's CDR3 is CASSLTWGGAEAFF. The DNA for the CDR3 is TGTGCCAGCAGCCTTACGTGGGGAGGTGCTGAAGCTTTCTTT. The V and J genes are TRBV28 and TRBJ1-1; D gene unclear. V dropped 6 bases and J dropped 6 bases, with 17 bases sitting between them. CDR1 and CDR2 from the germline V gene are MDHEN and SYDVKM. The CDR3 is 14 amino acids.

About this clone itself: Other DNA sequences within the sample encode an identical CDR3. The genes are TRBV5-1 and TRBJ2-2; 7 positions match TRBD2. Germline CDR1 reads SGHRS; CDR2 reads YFSETQ. The CDR3 sequence is 15 residues long. Trimming took 0 bases from V and 2 from J; bases not matched to a gene: 1. The CDR3, as DNA: TGCGCCAGCAGCTTGGAGGGACTAAACACCGGGGAGCTGTTTTTT. The encoded protein is CASSLEGLNTGELFF.

The chain couples TRBV15 to TRBJ2-3, with D possibly TRBD2 on 5 matching bases. This CDR3 contains 15 residues. In germline, CDR1 is LNHNV, CDR2 YYDKDF (reference sequence). Trimming pared 5 bases from V and 2 bases from J, leaving 14 bases between. The CDR3 loop reads CATSGFSDNTDTQYF. CDR3 DNA: TGTGCCACCAGCGGGTTTAGCGACAACACAGATACGCAGTATTTT.

The CDR3 sequence: CASSPGGGAYEQYF. In DNA form, the CDR3 reads TGTGCCAGCTCACCAGGGGGGGGAGCCTACGAGCAGTACTTC. The rearrangement links TRBV18 to TRBJ2-7, with 7 bases lining up with TRBD2. Germline-derived CDR1 and CDR2 are KGHSH and LQKENI. The J segment lost 2 bases and the V segment lost 2 bases, leaving 3 bases of the junction unmatched. The CDR3 runs to 14 residues. Together with reference TRBV18 and TRBJ2-7, the CDR3 gives the full variable domain: NAGVMQNPRHLVRRRGQEARLRCSPMKGHSHVYWYRQLPEEGLKFMVYLQKENIIDESGMPKERFSAEFPKEGPSILRIQQVVRGDSAAYFCASSPGGGAYEQYFGPGTRLTVT.

This clone was observed a few times. CDR3 amino acids: CASSYPGTPNTEAFF. The CDR3 DNA sequence: TGTGCCAGCAGCTACCCCGGGACACCGAACACTGAAGCTTTCTTT. The chain combines TRBV28 with TRBJ1-1, with D possibly matching TRBD1 (6 bases). Germline CDR1 and CDR2: MDHEN and SYDVKM. Trimming removed 6 bases at V and 1 base at J, with 15 bases between. CDR3 length: 15 amino acids.